This T cell receptor beta chain was obtained from a study of PD-1 blockade in classical Hodgkin lymphoma. All trial patients relapsed after autologous stem cell transplantation. Germline values: CDR1 SGDLS, CDR2 YYNGEE. J lost 0 bases, V lost 3 bases, and 8 bases had no gene match. This CDR3 spans 16 amino acids. Study findings and constraints: Although disease activity or prior therapy may be involved, causes of the repertoire differences remain undefined.

TCRdb's table, derived via immunoSEQ multiplex PCR, lists solely in-frame clones and lacks some. The sample records about 100,000 clones, around 89% being singletons. Comments on this clone: Its antigen is still unknown.

This TCR was recovered from a human donor with classical Hodgkin lymphoma. The J gene is TRBJ1-1, the V gene TRBV9, with TRBD1 matching over 7 bases. Sample: peripheral blood mononuclear cells (PBMCs), taken before the second cycle of nivolumab. CDR3 in amino acids: CASSAASGQVNTEAFF. As DNA, the CDR3 is TGTGCCAGCAGCGCCGCGTCCGGACAGGTGAACACTGAAGCTTTCTTT.